These 26 T cell receptor beta chains share one sample of origin, sequenced in a study of T cells in Graves' hyperthyroidism and ophthalmopathy. Amplification yielded TCR beta CDR3 regions, with RNA transcripts as the source. The HTBI primer set was used in a first-round RT-PCR of the TCR CDR3. One entry per CDR3 protein results from TCRdb running MiXCR on the multiplex PCR reads. This sample has some 300,000 distinct CDR3 sequences, with roughly 13% found just once. Sequencing was carried out using blood. The receptors shown here come from a young woman with Graves' hyperthyroidism that later progressed to Graves' ophthalmopathy.

This clonotype was picked up many times. V and J are TRBV7-2 and TRBJ2-5, with D perhaps TRBD1 or TRBD2 (5 bases each). Per germline, CDR1 SGHTA and CDR2 FQGNSA. Trimming stripped 0 bases from V and 1 base from J, with 12 bases between. This CDR3 is built from 16 residues. This CDR3 is CASSLARGLIQETQYF. CDR3 coding DNA: TGTGCCAGCAGCTTAGCTCGGGGCCTTATCCAAGAGACCCAGTACTTC. Full variable domain (rest looked up from reference TRBV7-2 and TRBJ2-5): GAGVSQSPSNKVTEKGKDVELRCDPISGHTALYWYRQSLGQGLEFLIYFQGNSAPDKSGLPSDRFSAERTGGSVSTLTIQRTQQEDSAVYLCASSLARGLIQETQYFGPGTRLLVL.

The chain has TRBV20-1 and TRBJ1-6, with TRBD1 matching over 9 bases. The CDR3 length is 15 residues. With 3 bases clipped from V and 2 bases from J, the junction kept 2 bases outside the gene matches. Germline V lookup: CDR1 DFQATT, CDR2 SNEGSKA (reference sequence). The CDR3 region has the DNA TGCAGTGCTAGGGACAGGGGTCCCTATAATTCACCCCTCCACTTT. Translating gives CSARDRGPYNSPLHF.

In this sample, this clonotype turned up many times. The chain joins TRBV2 to TRBJ2-2, with a possible D match to TRBD1 (6 bases). Trimming took 6 bases from V and 3 from J, leaving 11 bases between them. This CDR3 region has 14 residues. CDR1 SNHLY and CDR2 FYNNEI come from the germline V gene. This CDR3 reads CASRTGEYTGELFF. CDR3 nucleotide sequence: TGTGCCAGCAGGACAGGAGAGTACACCGGGGAGCTGTTTTTT.

The chain links TRBV6-1 to TRBJ1-1; 7 bases line up with TRBD1. The CDR3 runs 10 residues. CDR1 is MNHNS, CDR2 SASEGT, per germline. Trimming cost V 8 bases and J 8 bases; bases outside gene matches: 2. The CDR3 DNA is TGTGCCAGCGGGACAGCCGAAGCTTTCTTT. Protein product: CASGTAEAFF.

This clonotype came up many times. V is TRBV7-4 and J is TRBJ2-7, with D perhaps TRBD1 or TRBD2 (5 bases each). The CDR3 sequence is 13 residues long. Germline V lookup: CDR1 SGHVT, CDR2 SQSDAQ. The ends were cut back, 3 bases at V and 3 bases at J, with 9 bases in the middle. The CDR3 sequence is CASSFRDDYEQYF. For the CDR3, the DNA is TGTGCCAGCAGCTTCCGGGACGACTACGAGCAGTACTTC.

This clonotype was detected many times. The V call is TRBV6-5, the J call TRBJ1-2; D gene uncertain. V lost 0 bases to trimming and J lost 4 bases, with 12 bases between them. Germline V gives CDR1 MNHEY, CDR2 SVGAGI. This CDR3 spans 15 amino acids. CDR3 region: CASSYSRGASYGYTF. In nucleotides, the CDR3 is TGTGCCAGCAGTTACTCACGGGGTGCTAGCTATGGCTACACCTTC.

Ten or more counts support this clonotype. V usage is TRBV5-1 and J usage is TRBJ1-4, with D possibly matching TRBD1 (5 bases). The ends were cut back, 4 bases at V and 5 bases at J, with 12 bases in the middle. This CDR3 region has 14 residues. Germline CDR1 reads SGHRS; CDR2 reads YFSETQ. In DNA form, the CDR3 reads TGCGCCAGCAGCGCTCAGGGCGGCAATGAAAAACTGTTTTTT. Translating it yields CASSAQGGNEKLFF. Full variable domain (outside the CDR3, taken from reference TRBV5-1 and TRBJ1-4): KAGVTQTPRYLIKTRGQQVTLSCSPISGHRSVSWYQQTPGQGLQFLFEYFSETQRNKGNFPGRFSGRQFSNSRSEMNVSTLELGDSALYLCASSAQGGNEKLFFGSGTQLSVL.

At least ten counts were recorded for this clonotype. The chain links TRBV6-1 to TRBJ2-3, with D unclear. V gave up 5 bases and J gave up 1 base, with 4 bases separating them. Germline CDR1 is MNHNS and CDR2 is SASEGT. The CDR3 spans 12 residues. The CDR3 nucleotides read TGTGCCAGCAGTTACCGCACAGATACGCAGTATTTT. Protein sequence: CASSYRTDTQYF.

In its sample, this clonotype was seen a few times. This chain joins TRBV20-1 and TRBJ2-4; no clear D. Germline values: CDR1 DFQATT, CDR2 SNEGSKA (reference sequence). The CDR3 runs 14 residues. V was clipped by 3 bases and J by 2 bases, with 11 bases between them. This CDR3 reads CSARVGPTKNIQYF. Written as DNA, the CDR3 is TGCAGTGCTAGGGTTGGCCCAACCAAAAACATTCAGTACTTC.

V usage is TRBV4-1 and J usage is TRBJ2-2, with D perhaps being TRBD1 or TRBD2 (7 bases each). The CDR3 runs 16 residues. Trimming cost V 3 bases and J 3 bases, with 14 bases left between them. Germline lookup yields CDR1 MGHRA and CDR2 YSYEKL. This chain's CDR3 is CASSQFQGGDTGELFF. CDR3 sequence (DNA): TGCGCCAGCAGCCAGTTTCAGGGGGGGGACACCGGGGAGCTGTTTTTT.

This clonotype was counted many times. The V gene is TRBV18, the J gene TRBJ1-6; 9 nucleotides align to TRBD1. The CDR3 covers 14 residues. Germline CDR1 is KGHSH and CDR2 is LQKENI. J was trimmed by 8 bases and V by 5 bases; bases with no gene match: 4. In DNA form, the CDR3 reads TGTGCCAGCTCATTTCGACAGGGGGATTCACCCCTCCACTTT. This codes for CASSFRQGDSPLHF. Looking up the rest from reference TRBV18 and TRBJ1-6 gives the full variable domain: NAGVMQNPRHLVRRRGQEARLRCSPMKGHSHVYWYRQLPEEGLKFMVYLQKENIIDESGMPKERFSAEFPKEGPSILRIQQVVRGDSAAYFCASSFRQGDSPLHFGNGTRLTVT.

This clonotype came up many times. V and J are TRBV29-1 and TRBJ1-2; 9 nucleotides match TRBD1. The CDR3 sequence is 14 residues long. Germline V gives CDR1 SQVTM, CDR2 ANQGSEA. Germline trimming cut 3 bases from V and 3 bases from J; bases unmatched to any gene: 5. CDR3 region: CSVDGQGRDYGYTF. The CDR3 DNA is TGCAGCGTTGATGGACAGGGGAGGGACTATGGCTACACCTTC.

This clonotype came up once. A single base separates this from a much larger clone, so it may be a read error. The chain is built from TRBV7-6 and TRBJ1-3, with D uncertain. V was pared by 10 bases and J by 0 bases, with 7 bases between. Germline CDR1 and CDR2: SGHVS and FNYEAQ. The CDR3 is 12 amino acids. CDR3 nucleotide sequence: TGTGCCAACTCCCCCTCTGGAAACACCATATATTTT. It yields the protein CANSPSGNTIYF.

In its sample, this clonotype was seen many times. The chain uses TRBV11-2 and TRBJ2-1; 10 positions match TRBD2. Germline-derived CDR1 and CDR2 are SGHAT and FQNNGV. J lost 4 bases, V lost 5 bases, and 17 bases had no gene match. This CDR3 has 19 amino acids. CDR3 coding DNA: TGTGCCAGCAGCCACTTGGGGGTCCTAGCGGGGGCCCTTTACAATGAGCAGTTCTTC. It encodes CASSHLGVLAGALYNEQFF.

Only a few counts were recorded for this clonotype. This chain links TRBV4-1 with TRBJ2-1, with D uncertain. The germline V gene encodes CDR1 MGHRA and CDR2 YSYEKL. The V gene lost 1 base and the J gene lost 3 bases, with 10 bases spanning the gap. The CDR3 is 15 amino acids. The CDR3 sequence is CASSQVSSDYNEQFF. The CDR3 DNA reads as TGCGCCAGCAGCCAAGTCTCAAGCGACTACAATGAGCAGTTCTTC.

The rearrangement uses TRBV3-1 and TRBJ1-3; D is perhaps TRBD1 (5 bases). Trimming took off 4 bases at V and 0 bases at J, with 16 bases between the two ends. The CDR3 spans 17 residues. CDR1 LGHDT and CDR2 YNNKEL come from the germline V gene (reference sequence). In DNA, the CDR3 is TGTGCCAGCAGCCCGTGGGGGGTCCCTAGCTCTGGAAACACCATATATTTT. Translating gives CASSPWGVPSSGNTIYF.

For this clonotype: One junction end disagrees with the germline gene, perhaps due to a read error. The chain carries TRBV5-5 and TRBJ2-7; TRBD1 is a possible D gene (6 bases). Germline V CDR1 and CDR2: SGHKS, YYEKEE (reference sequence). The length of the CDR3 is 17 residues. CDR3 in DNA: TGTGCCATCCCCCATCCGCCACGGGACACGATCTCCTGCGAGCAGTACTTC. Protein sequence: CAIPHPPRDTISCEQYF.

Concerning this clonotype: A read error is possible here, since a much larger clone lies one base away. The V and J genes are TRBV28 and TRBJ2-3; TRBD2 matches 10 bases. CDR1 and CDR2 from the germline V gene are MDHEN and SYDVKM. This CDR3 is 16 amino acids long. CDR3: CASSPGTSAAIDAQYF. The CDR3 DNA follows: TGTGCCAGCAGCCCAGGGACTAGCGCCGCGATAGATGCGCAGTATTTT.

This clonotype was detected ten times or more. V and J are TRBV11-2 and TRBJ2-1; 11 nucleotides line up with TRBD2. V gave up 6 bases and J gave up 3 bases; unmatched junction bases: 7. The germline CDR1 and CDR2 sequences are SGHAT and FQNNGV. This CDR3 spans 16 amino acids. CDR3 in DNA: TGTGCCAGCAGATCCGGGACTAGCGGATTCTACAATGAGCAGTTCTTC. Its protein product is CASRSGTSGFYNEQFF.

The sample holds many counts of this clonotype. The chain uses TRBV7-2 and TRBJ2-3; 7 positions agree with TRBD1. CDR3 length equals 15 residues. V shed 5 bases, J shed 2 bases, and the junction held 7 bases outside the gene matches. CDR1 is SGHTA, CDR2 FQGNSA, per germline. The DNA of the CDR3 is TGTGCCAGCAGCCCTTGGACAGGAAACACAGATACGCAGTATTTT. It yields the protein CASSPWTGNTDTQYF.

This clonotype was picked up many times. This CDR3 reads CRTGGASYEQYF. The CDR3 bases are TGCAGGACGGGGGGTGCTTCCTACGAGCAGTACTTC. The V call is TRBV20-1, the J call TRBJ2-7; TRBD2 matches 7 bases. The CDR3 totals 12 residues. Germline V gene data show CDR1 as DFQATT and CDR2 as SNEGSKA (reference sequence).

In this sample, this clonotype turned up many times. The chain carries TRBV7-8 and TRBJ1-6, with D hard to call. The germline gives CDR1 SGHVS, CDR2 FQNEAQ. V gave up 1 base and J gave up 16 bases, with 11 bases separating them. The CDR3 covers 12 residues. CDR3 loop: CASSLVNSPLHF. CDR3 bases: TGTGCCAGCAGCTTAGTAAACAGCCCTCTCCACTTT.

This clonotype was picked up many times. This chain links TRBV12-3 or TRBV12-4 with TRBJ2-1; weak D call: TRBD1 (6 bases). The V gene lost 6 bases and the J gene lost 2 bases, with 14 bases spanning the gap. The CDR3 covers 15 residues. CDR3 sequence (DNA): TGTGCCAGCAGACCGACGGGACATCCCTACAATGAGCAGTTCTTC. As protein: CASRPTGHPYNEQFF.

The genes are TRBV9 and TRBJ2-6; the match to TRBD1 covers 10 bases. V lost 3 bases and J lost 5; bases outside the gene matches: 5. The germline CDR1 and CDR2 sequences are SGDLS and YYNGEE. The CDR3 loop spans 16 amino acids. The CDR3 nucleotides read TGTGCCAGCAGCGAATGGGACAGGGGCTGGGCCAACGTCCTGACTTTC. This sequence encodes CASSEWDRGWANVLTF.

In its sample, this clonotype was seen a few times. A much bigger clone sits one base away, suggesting this may be a read error. Because the CDR3's place on the DNA is in doubt, the DNA is left out and the CDR3 is given as listed by TCRdb. This rearrangement joins TRBV28 to TRBJ2-2; TRBD2, the table's D call, was not compared with the DNA. Including both end residues, the CDR3 is 18 amino acids long. From germline, CDR1 is MDHEN and CDR2 SYDVKM. The chain's CDR3 is CASSLQGVASGNTGEPFF.

This clonotype was observed at least ten times. The chain uses TRBV29-1 and TRBJ2-7; 9 nucleotides agree with TRBD2. This CDR3 has 13 residues. CDR1 and CDR2 (germline): SQVTM, ANQGSEA. Germline trimming cut 6 bases from V and 1 base from J; bases unmatched to any gene: 4. The chain's CDR3 is CSVIAGVSYEQYF. Written as DNA, the CDR3 is TGCAGCGTGATAGCGGGAGTGTCCTACGAGCAGTACTTC.